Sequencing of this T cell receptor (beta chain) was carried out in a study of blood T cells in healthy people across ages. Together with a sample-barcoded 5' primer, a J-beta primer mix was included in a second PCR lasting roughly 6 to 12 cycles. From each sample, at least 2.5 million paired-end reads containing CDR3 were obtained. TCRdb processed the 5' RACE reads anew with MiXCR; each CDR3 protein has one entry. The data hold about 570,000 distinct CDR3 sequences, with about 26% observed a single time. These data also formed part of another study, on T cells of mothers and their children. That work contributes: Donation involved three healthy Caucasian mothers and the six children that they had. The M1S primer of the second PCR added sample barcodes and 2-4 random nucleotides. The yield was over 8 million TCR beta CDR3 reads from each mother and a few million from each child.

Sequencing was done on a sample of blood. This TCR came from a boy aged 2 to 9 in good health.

CDR3 protein: CASSVSLAGSTDTQYF. As DNA, the CDR3 is TGTGCCAGCAGCGTAAGTCTAGCGGGAAGCACAGATACGCAGTATTTT. The rearrangement joins TRBV9 to TRBJ2-3; 9 nucleotides align to TRBD2. The germline V gene has CDR1 SGDLS and CDR2 YYNGEE. Losses at the gene ends were 1 base for V and 0 bases for J; bases not matched to a gene: 3. The CDR3 runs 16 residues.